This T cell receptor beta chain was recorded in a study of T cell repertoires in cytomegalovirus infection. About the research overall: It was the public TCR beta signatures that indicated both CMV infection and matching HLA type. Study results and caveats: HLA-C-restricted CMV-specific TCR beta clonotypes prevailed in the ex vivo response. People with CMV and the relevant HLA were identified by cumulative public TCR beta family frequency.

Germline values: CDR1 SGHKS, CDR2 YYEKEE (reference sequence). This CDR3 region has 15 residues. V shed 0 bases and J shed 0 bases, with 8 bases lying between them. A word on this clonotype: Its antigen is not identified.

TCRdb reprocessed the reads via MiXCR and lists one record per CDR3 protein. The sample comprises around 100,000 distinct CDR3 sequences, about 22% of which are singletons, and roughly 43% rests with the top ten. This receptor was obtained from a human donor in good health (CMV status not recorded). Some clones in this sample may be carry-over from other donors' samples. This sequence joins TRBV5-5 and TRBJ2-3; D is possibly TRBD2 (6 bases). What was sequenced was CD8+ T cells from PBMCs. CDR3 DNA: TGTGCCAGCAGCTTGGGGCTAGCGAGCACAGATACGCAGTATTTT. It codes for CASSLGLASTDTQYF.